This entry lists 17 T cell receptor beta chains sequenced from one sample in a study of response to subunit inactivated influenza vaccine. TCRdb fed the RT-PCR reads into MiXCR, producing one record per CDR3 protein. The table lists some 300,000 distinct CDR3 sequences, approximately 20% of them singletons. The sequences come from PBMCs from blood, collected about 19 months after vaccination. The receptors originated from a man between 50 and 75 years old who received an inactivated influenza vaccine.

In this sample, this clonotype turned up once. The rearrangement uses TRBV27 and TRBJ2-7, with D possibly being TRBD2 (6 bases). The V gene's germline CDR1 is MNHEY and CDR2 SMNVEV (reference sequence). The CDR3 has 14 residues. Trimming took off 6 bases at V and 0 bases at J, with 12 bases between the two ends. CDR3 sequence reads: CASRSGTFSYEQYF. The CDR3 nucleotides are TGTGCCAGCAGATCTGGGACTTTCTCCTACGAGCAGTACTTC.

The chain has TRBV3-1 and TRBJ1-6; D gene uncertain. The CDR3 loop spans 14 amino acids. Germline V CDR1 and CDR2: LGHDT, YNNKEL (reference sequence). Trimming took 5 bases from V and 7 from J, leaving 12 bases between them. The CDR3 is CASSGFGENSPLHF. The CDR3 DNA reads as TGTGCCAGCAGCGGGTTCGGAGAGAATTCACCCCTCCACTTT.

In this sample, this clonotype turned up a few times. J is TRBJ2-7 and V is TRBV28; 8 positions agree with TRBD1. Germline-derived CDR1 and CDR2 are MDHEN and SYDVKM. Losses at the gene ends were 7 bases for V and 6 bases for J; bases not matched to a gene: 14. This CDR3 contains 15 residues. The CDR3 loop is CASTPTTGVPSEQYF. The CDR3 DNA follows: TGTGCCAGCACCCCCACGACAGGGGTGCCCTCCGAGCAGTACTTC.

This clonotype was observed a handful of times. The chain couples TRBV28 to TRBJ2-2; unclear D gene. This CDR3 is built from 12 residues. CDR1 and CDR2 from the germline V gene are MDHEN and SYDVKM. V was pared by 7 bases and J by 6 bases, with 9 bases between. In DNA form, the CDR3 reads TGTGCCAGCAAGACGTGGGCCGGGGAGCTGTTTTTT. Protein product: CASKTWAGELFF. The variable domain in full, completed from reference TRBV28 and TRBJ2-2, reads DVKVTQSSRYLVKRTGEKVFLECVQDMDHENMFWYRQDPGLGLRLIYFSYDVKMKEKGDIPEGYSVSREKKERFSLILESASTNQTSMYLCASKTWAGELFFGEGSRLTVL.

The rearrangement joins TRBV12-3 or TRBV12-4 to TRBJ1-1; 10 bases align to TRBD1. The trim removed 3 bases at V and 4 bases at J, leaving 5 bases unmatched. The CDR3 totals 15 residues. CDR3 in amino acids: CASSFRGTGVTEAFF. CDR3 bases: TGTGCCAGCAGTTTCAGGGGGACAGGGGTCACTGAAGCTTTCTTT.

As for this clonotype: A much bigger clone sits one base away, suggesting this may be a read error. This chain links TRBV18 with TRBJ1-2; no clear D. CDR1 KGHSH and CDR2 LQKENI come from the germline V gene. Trimming pared 7 bases from V and 2 bases from J, leaving 11 bases between. CDR3 length: 13 amino acids. The CDR3 nucleotides read TGTGCCAGCTTGCCAGTGATGAACTATGGCTACACCTTC. Protein: CASLPVMNYGYTF.

Remarks on this clonotype: A read error is possible here, since a much larger clone lies one base away. The rearrangement uses TRBV28 and TRBJ1-2; D remains unclear. Germline assignment: CDR1 MDHEN and CDR2 SYDVKM. The CDR3 covers 16 residues. In nucleotides, the CDR3 is TGTGCCAGCAGTTTCCCAGGTTCTTTAACTAACTATGTCTACACCTTC. It codes for CASSFPGSLTNYVYTF.

V is TRBV7-2 and J is TRBJ2-7, with D hard to call. Per the germline V gene, CDR1 is SGHTA and CDR2 is FQGNSA. V lost 4 bases to trimming and J lost 2 bases, with 12 bases between them. The CDR3 length is 14 residues. CDR3 sequence: CASSSILGTYEQYF. For the CDR3, the DNA is TGTGCCAGCAGCTCAATATTGGGTACCTACGAGCAGTACTTC.

About this clonotype itself: The missing conserved phenylalanine or tryptophan at the end of this CDR3 makes a read error likely. The chain links TRBV29-1 to TRBJ1-1, with D hard to call. This CDR3 is 13 amino acids long. V was pared by 5 bases and J by 1 base, with 11 bases between. Germline V gene lookup returns CDR1 SQVTM and CDR2 ANQGSEA. DNA of the CDR3: TGCAGCGTTTCCCACAGACAGAACACTGAAGCTTTCCTT. Its translation: CSVSHRQNTEAFL.

This clonotype was counted ten times or more. The chain uses TRBV7-2 and TRBJ1-1; 8 bases match TRBD1. This CDR3 has 14 amino acids. V lost 2 bases and J lost 6; bases outside the gene matches: 5. CDR1 and CDR2 (germline): SGHTA, FQGNSA. DNA of the CDR3: TGTGCCAGCAGCTTAATTCAGGGGGCGGCTGAAGCTTTCTTT. It codes for CASSLIQGAAEAFF.

This clonotype was counted between two and nine times. The chain has TRBV4-2 and TRBJ2-7; tentatively, D is TRBD2 (6 bases). This CDR3 contains 15 residues. V shed 1 base and J shed 3 bases, with 13 bases lying between them. Per germline, CDR1 LGHNA and CDR2 YNFKEQ. CDR3 loop: CASSQVPSEDYEQYF. The CDR3 DNA follows: TGTGCCAGCAGCCAAGTTCCTAGCGAAGACTACGAGCAGTACTTC.

The V call is TRBV7-9, the J call TRBJ2-1, with TRBD2 as a possible D gene (5 bases). Germline lookup yields CDR1 SEHNR and CDR2 FQNEAQ (reference sequence). Trimming stripped 1 base from V and 9 bases from J, with 7 bases between. The CDR3 is 12 residues long. In nucleotides, the CDR3 is TGTGCCAGCAGCTTAGATGAGGGTGAGCAGTTCTTC. Protein: CASSLDEGEQFF.

The chain combines TRBV7-9 with TRBJ1-2; D ambiguous. The CDR3 has 14 residues. The V gene lost 5 bases and the J gene lost 4 bases, with 14 bases spanning the gap. CDR1 SEHNR and CDR2 FQNEAQ come from the germline V gene (reference sequence). The CDR3 here is CASSRTEPSYGYTF. CDR3 nucleotides: TGTGCCAGCAGCCGTACAGAGCCGTCCTATGGCTACACCTTC.

This clonotype was observed a few times. The rearrangement joins TRBV4-3 to TRBJ1-4, with 9 bases lining up with TRBD1. V lost 5 bases, J lost 3 bases, and 7 bases stayed unmatched. The CDR3 runs to 16 residues. Germline V lookup: CDR1 LGHNA, CDR2 YSLEER. The CDR3 DNA reads TGCGCCAGCAGCAACAGGGGGCGCGTGGCTAATGAAAAACTGTTTTTT. As protein: CASSNRGRVANEKLFF.

This clonotype has a count of ten or more. The chain combines TRBV12-3 or TRBV12-4 with TRBJ1-5; D remains ambiguous. The CDR3 covers 12 residues. V was shortened by 5 bases and J by 0 bases, with 2 bases between the two germline ends. The CDR3 DNA reads as TGTGCCAGCAGTAATAGCAATCAGCCCCAGCATTTT. Its protein is CASSNSNQPQHF.

This chain uses TRBV19 with TRBJ1-2; D may be TRBD1 (6 bases). The CDR3 is 13 amino acids. V was cut by 10 bases and J by 1 base, with 13 bases left in between. The V gene's germline CDR1 is LNHDA and CDR2 SQIVND (reference sequence). DNA of the CDR3: TGTGCCACCTCCGGGACAAGTAACTATGGCTACACCTTC. This sequence encodes CATSGTSNYGYTF.

This clonotype has more than one count but fewer than ten. V and J are TRBV18 and TRBJ1-6; D not certain. CDR3 length: 13 amino acids. V gave up 0 bases and J gave up 9 bases, with 6 bases separating them. CDR1 is KGHSH, CDR2 LQKENI, per germline. The CDR3 nucleotides are TGTGCCAGCTCACCACCGAGGCCTTCACCCCTCCACTTT. Protein sequence: CASSPPRPSPLHF.